Below are 28 T cell receptor beta chains sequenced from a single sample in a study of blood T cell repertoires in COVID-19. TCRdb keeps only in-frame clones here, not all; method: immunoSEQ multiplex PCR. The sample shows about 140,000 clones, 88% of them seen only once. The sequencing input was peripheral blood. The receptors come from a man aged 50 or older with active or convalescent COVID-19.

The CDR3 loop reads CASAGTSAYNEQFF. DNA for the CDR3: TGTGCCAGCGCCGGGACTAGCGCATACAATGAGCAGTTCTTC. J is TRBJ2-1 and V is TRBV27; TRBD2 agrees at 10 bases. The CDR3 loop spans 14 amino acids. CDR1 MNHEY and CDR2 SMNVEV come from the germline V gene (reference sequence). V lost 8 bases to trimming and J lost 4 bases; unmatched junction nucleotides: 5.

V usage is TRBV9 and J usage is TRBJ2-1, with TRBD1 matching 9 bases. J lost 4 bases, V lost 2 bases, and 4 bases had no gene match. The germline V gene encodes CDR1 SGDLS and CDR2 YYNGEE. This CDR3 spans 15 amino acids. The CDR3: CASSVGQGSYNEQFF. In nucleotides, the CDR3 is TGTGCCAGCAGCGTGGGACAGGGATCGTACAATGAGCAGTTCTTC.

The J gene is TRBJ1-6, the V gene TRBV28, with a tentative D call TRBD1 (6 bases). CDR1 is MDHEN and CDR2 is SYDVKM in the germline V gene. V was trimmed by 3 bases and J by 6 bases, leaving 9 bases between them. The CDR3 spans 14 residues. CDR3 residues: CASSFNRANSPLHF. The CDR3, as DNA: TGTGCCAGCAGTTTTAACAGGGCTAATTCACCCCTCCACTTT.

A few counts support this clone. The junction departs from germline at one end; a sequencing error may be responsible. The chain employs TRBV6-1 and TRBJ1-5; D remains ambiguous. The CDR3 is 14 amino acids. The germline CDR1 and CDR2 sequences are MNHNS and SASEGT. The CDR3 nucleotides read TGTGCCAGCAGTCAAGCCCGGGGCAATCAGCCCCAGCATTTT. This codes for CASSQARGNQPQHF.

This clone was seen once. The V call is TRBV18, the J call TRBJ1-3; D might be TRBD1 (5 bases). The CDR3 contains 14 residues. The germline gives CDR1 KGHSH, CDR2 LQKENI. V lost 6 bases, J lost 0 bases, and 9 bases lay in between. Here the CDR3 DNA reads TGTGCCAGCTCTCTAGACAGCTCTGGAAACACCATATATTTT. It yields the protein CASSLDSSGNTIYF.

This chain uses TRBV28 with TRBJ1-5; TRBD1 agrees at 7 bases. CDR3 length equals 16 residues. The germline V gene has CDR1 MDHEN and CDR2 SYDVKM. Losses at the gene ends were 7 bases for V and 0 bases for J; bases not matched to a gene: 9. The CDR3 nucleotides are TGTGCCAGCAAAACCTGGGGACAGAATAGCAATCAGCCCCAGCATTTT. It is translated as CASKTWGQNSNQPQHF.

The CDR3 protein is CASSPSGQSSGQPQHF. The CDR3 nucleotides read TGTGCCAGCAGCCCCTCGGGCCAAAGTTCGGGACAGCCCCAGCATTTT. The chain uses TRBV4-2 and TRBJ1-5; D unclear. From germline, CDR1 is LGHNA and CDR2 YNFKEQ. The ends were cut back, 4 bases at V and 7 bases at J, with 20 bases in the middle. The CDR3 has 16 residues.

J is TRBJ2-3 and V is TRBV12-3 or TRBV12-4, with TRBD1 as a possible D gene (6 bases). V was trimmed by 4 bases and J by 6 bases, leaving 8 bases between them. The CDR3 has 12 amino acids. The CDR3 protein is CASSSGVDTQYF. DNA of the CDR3: TGTGCCAGCAGTTCAGGGGTGGATACGCAGTATTTT.

The chain has TRBV12-3 or TRBV12-4 and TRBJ2-3; D remains unclear. CDR3 length: 13 amino acids. Trimming removed 3 bases from V and 2 bases from J, with 6 bases in between. The CDR3 nucleotides are TGTGCCAGCAGTTTCTCCTACACAGATACGCAGTATTTT. Translating it yields CASSFSYTDTQYF.

V is TRBV27 and J is TRBJ1-2, with a tentative D call TRBD1 (5 bases). This CDR3 has 15 amino acids. Germline CDR1 reads MNHEY; CDR2 reads SMNVEV (reference sequence). Trimming took 8 bases from V and 7 from J, leaving 23 bases between them. The CDR3 DNA is TGTGCCAGCGGATCTCTGTCTAGGGGCGCGTTTGGCTACACCTTC. It codes for CASGSLSRGAFGYTF.

This clone was seen only once. This chain joins TRBV11-2 and TRBJ2-7; 9 positions agree with TRBD1. This CDR3 has 13 amino acids. CDR1 and CDR2 (germline): SGHAT, FQNNGV. Trimming cost V 5 bases and J 5 bases; bases outside gene matches: 4. CDR3 bases: TGTGCCAGCAGCGACAGGGGGAGGCACGAGCAGTACTTC. Protein sequence: CASSDRGRHEQYF.

The V call is TRBV9, the J call TRBJ1-5, with TRBD1 as a possible D gene (5 bases). Germline CDR1 and CDR2: SGDLS and YYNGEE. CDR3 length equals 15 residues. Trimming removed 3 bases from V and 3 bases from J, with 13 bases in between. Here the CDR3 reads CASSEGTLPNQPQHF. In DNA form, the CDR3 reads TGTGCCAGCAGCGAGGGGACTCTCCCCAATCAGCCCCAGCATTTT.

The chain carries TRBV28 and TRBJ1-4; a weak D match, TRBD1 (5 bases). The CDR3 runs 14 residues. Between the trimmed V and J ends, which lost 3 bases and 10 bases, there was a span of 15 bases. Looked up from germline, CDR1 is MDHEN and CDR2 is SYDVKM. CDR3: CASSLNGATRKLFF. The CDR3, as DNA: TGTGCCAGCAGTTTGAATGGGGCCACGCGAAAACTGTTTTTT.

The chain carries TRBV19 and TRBJ1-5; D uncertain. This CDR3 is built from 16 residues. Germline-derived CDR1 and CDR2 are LNHDA and SQIVND (reference sequence). With 6 bases removed from V and 4 bases from J, the gap between germline ends came to 19 bases. CDR3 coding DNA: TGTGCCAGTAGCATCTCGAACGGACTTCATAATCAGCCCCAGCATTTT. Encoded protein: CASSISNGLHNQPQHF.

The chain employs TRBV25-1 and TRBJ1-5; a weak D match, TRBD1 (5 bases). Germline CDR1 MGHDK, CDR2 SYGVNS. There are 14 residues in the CDR3. V shed 2 bases and J shed 3 bases, with 8 bases lying between them. The CDR3 DNA follows: TGTGCCAGCAGTGAACCAGGGAACAATCAGCCCCAGCATTTT. Translation: CASSEPGNNQPQHF.

This clone was seen a single time. The V gene is TRBV6-5, the J gene TRBJ2-1, with 10 nucleotides matching TRBD2. This CDR3 comprises 15 residues. V shed 2 bases, J shed 10 bases, and the junction held 8 bases outside the gene matches. Germline V CDR1 and CDR2: MNHEY, SVGAGI. The CDR3 region is CASSYRTSGNGEQFF. The CDR3 nucleotides read TGTGCCAGCAGTTACCGAACTAGCGGGAACGGAGAGCAGTTCTTC.

V usage is TRBV3-1 (or the pseudogene TRBV3-2) and J usage is TRBJ2-5; a weak D match, TRBD2 (5 bases). In germline, CDR1 is LGHDT, CDR2 YNNKEL (reference sequence). V shed 3 bases and J shed 5 bases, with 10 bases lying between them. This CDR3 is 13 amino acids long. This CDR3 is CASSQRVRETQYF. DNA for the CDR3: TGTGCCAGCAGCCAGCGGGTCCGGGAGACCCAGTACTTC.

DNA of the CDR3: TGTGCCAGCAGCTTGGACAGTCAAAATCAGCCCCAGCATTTT. This sequence encodes CASSLDSQNQPQHF. The chain couples TRBV7-9 to TRBJ1-5, with a tentative D call TRBD1 (6 bases). Trimming removed 3 bases from V and 4 bases from J, with 10 bases in between. This CDR3 is 14 amino acids long. Germline assignment: CDR1 SEHNR and CDR2 FQNEAQ (reference sequence).

This clone was seen only once. The V gene is TRBV24-1, the J gene TRBJ2-5, with D possibly matching TRBD1 (5 bases). The CDR3 length is 15 residues. Trimming left V 1 base short and J 3 bases short, with 11 bases between. The V gene's germline CDR1 is KGHDR and CDR2 SFDVKD. CDR3 protein: CATSDLGQGKETQYF. CDR3 DNA sequence: TGTGCCACCAGTGATTTAGGGCAGGGTAAAGAGACCCAGTACTTC.

This clone has a single count. This rearrangement joins TRBV19 to TRBJ2-7; 10 nucleotides line up with TRBD1. CDR1 is LNHDA, CDR2 SQIVND, per germline (reference sequence). The CDR3 has 19 amino acids. Losses at the gene ends were 6 bases for V and 4 bases for J; bases not matched to a gene: 21. DNA of the CDR3: TGTGCCAGTAGCCTCAGGTGGGGGACAGGGGCCAGCGGGCATTACGAGCAGTACTTC. It is translated as CASSLRWGTGASGHYEQYF. The complete variable domain, with remaining parts taken from reference TRBV19 and TRBJ2-7, reads DGGITQSPKYLFRKEGQNVTLSCEQNLNHDAMYWYRQDPGQGLRLIYYSQIVNDFQKGDIAEGYSVSREKKESFPLTVTSAQKNPTAFYLCASSLRWGTGASGHYEQYFGPGTRLTVT.

The chain couples TRBV10-3 to TRBJ1-3; D ambiguous. V was shortened by 2 bases and J by 1 base, with 9 bases between the two germline ends. This CDR3 has 15 residues. CDR1 and CDR2 (germline): ENHRY, SYGVKD. CDR3 sequence: CAISEAHRSGNTIYF. The CDR3, as DNA: TGTGCCATCAGTGAGGCGCACCGGTCTGGAAACACCATATATTTT.

The J gene is TRBJ1-1, the V gene TRBV7-9; D is unresolved. Germline loops: CDR1 SEHNR, CDR2 FQNEAQ (reference sequence). The CDR3 covers 13 residues. V lost 6 bases to trimming and J lost 11 bases, with 19 bases between them. For the CDR3, the DNA is TGTGCCAGCAGGCGAAGCGACCTGACCCACGCTTTCTTT. This translates into CASRRSDLTHAFF.

The chain is built from TRBV28 and TRBJ1-3; TRBD1 might be the D (6 bases). The ends were cut back, 6 bases at V and 5 bases at J, with 23 bases in the middle. Germline values: CDR1 MDHEN, CDR2 SYDVKM. CDR3 size: 17 residues. CDR3 protein: CASRPQTGKAERNTIYF. The DNA of the CDR3 is TGTGCCAGCAGACCTCAGACAGGAAAAGCGGAGAGAAACACCATATATTTT.

The chain is built from TRBV28 and TRBJ2-7, with a tentative D call TRBD2 (5 bases). This CDR3 has 16 amino acids. V was clipped by 3 bases and J by 0 bases, with 15 bases between them. The germline CDR1 and CDR2 sequences are MDHEN and SYDVKM. The CDR3 loop reads CASSFPHPRDSYEQYF. CDR3 nucleotide sequence: TGTGCCAGCAGTTTCCCCCACCCCCGGGACTCCTACGAGCAGTACTTC.

This chain uses TRBV4-1 with TRBJ1-5; D call uncertain. Germline V gives CDR1 MGHRA, CDR2 YSYEKL. The V end was cut by 0 bases, the J end by 0 bases, with 12 bases between. CDR3 length: 17 residues. The DNA of the CDR3 is TGCGCCAGCAGCCAAGATCCAACAGATCATAGCAATCAGCCCCAGCATTTT. Protein: CASSQDPTDHSNQPQHF.

This chain uses TRBV6-1 with TRBJ1-4; D is perhaps TRBD1 (5 bases). The V gene's germline CDR1 is MNHNS and CDR2 SASEGT. This CDR3 comprises 16 residues. V lost 4 bases and J 0 bases, leaving 12 bases between the germline ends. In DNA, the CDR3 is TGTGCCAGCAGTGGCGGGACTTTGGCAACTAATGAAAAACTGTTTTTT. Amino acid sequence: CASSGGTLATNEKLFF.

The V call is TRBV5-5, the J call TRBJ2-5, with D possibly being TRBD1 (5 bases). The CDR3 has 16 amino acids. CDR1 is SGHKS, CDR2 YYEKEE, per germline (reference sequence). The V gene lost 4 bases and the J gene lost 5 bases, with 21 bases spanning the gap. The chain's CDR3 is CASSPESPGPGETQYF. CDR3 coding DNA: TGTGCCAGCAGCCCGGAATCTCCGGGCCCAGGGGAGACCCAGTACTTC.

J is TRBJ2-7 and V is TRBV6-2 or TRBV6-3; tentative D call: TRBD1 (5 bases). Germline V gene sequence: CDR1 MNHEY, CDR2 SVGEGT. V was pared by 2 bases and J by 2 bases, with 7 bases between. The CDR3 sequence is 13 residues long. CDR3 in amino acids: CASSYGRAYEQYF. The CDR3 DNA reads TGTGCCAGCAGTTACGGCAGGGCCTACGAGCAGTACTTC.